These T cell receptor beta chains were read from a single sample in a study of regulatory T cells in long-lasting Graves disease. TCRdb independently ran MiXCR on the multiplex PCR reads; one entry per CDR3 protein. The sample lists fewer than 400,000 distinct CDR3 sequences; roughly 18% were seen once. The material was peripheral blood mononuclear cells (PBMCs), obtained at new diagnosis, from a patient treated with antithyroid drugs. The receptor source for this set is a female donor with Graves disease. Each CDR3 is given with its conserved first and last residue. A D gene is named only where the DNA matches it firmly. Part of the rows lack a size; the others show once, few, many or a class for expanded clones.

>.|TRBV6-2/TRBV6-3|TRBJ2-5|.
CASTGLAGSGQYF
TGTGCCAGCACTGGACTGGCGGGAAGCGGGCAGTACTTC
>.|TRBV28|TRBJ1-1|many
CASSLLGGEAFF
TGTGCCAGCAGTTTATTGGGGGGGGAAGCTTTCTTT
>.|TRBV7-2|TRBJ2-5|.
CASSLGVGPIQETQYF
TGTGCCAGCAGCTTAGGGGTGGGACCGATCCAAGAGACCCAGTACTTC
>.|TRBV5-1|TRBJ1-1|.
CASSQGGAVMEAFF
TGCGCCAGCAGCCAGGGCGGGGCTGTTATGGAAGCTTTCTTT
>.|TRBV11-2|TRBJ2-7|few
CASSGTHSYEQYF
TGTGCCAGCAGCGGGACACACTCCTACGAGCAGTACTTC
>TRBD2|TRBV7-9|TRBJ2-1|few
CASTSGIDNEQFF
TGTGCCAGCACAAGCGGGATAGACAATGAGCAGTTCTTC
>TRBD2|TRBV2|TRBJ2-1|many
CATVPSGTHNEQFF
TGTGCCACCGTACCTAGCGGGACCCACAATGAGCAGTTCTTC
>.|TRBV19|TRBJ1-3|many
CASTDHIFGNTIYF
TGTGCCAGTACCGACCACATATTTGGAAACACCATATATTTT
>TRBD2|TRBV9|TRBJ2-1|.
CASSQELAGPYNEQFF
TGCGCCAGCAGTCAAGAACTAGCGGGGCCTTACAATGAGCAGTTCTTC
>TRBD2|TRBV18|TRBJ2-1|many
CASSPGAGGRNEQFF
TGTGCCAGCTCACCTGGAGCGGGAGGGCGTAATGAGCAGTTCTTC
>.|TRBV7-3|TRBJ1-1|many
CASSLGLATEAFF
TGTGCCAGCAGCTTAGGTCTGGCCACTGAAGCTTTCTTT
>TRBD2|TRBV19|TRBJ2-3|many
CASSMAGGAPTDTQYF
TGTGCCAGTAGTATGGCGGGAGGGGCCCCCACAGATACGCAGTATTTT
>.|TRBV24-1|TRBJ2-5|.
CATSDFPAQETQYF
TGTGCCACCAGTGATTTTCCCGCTCAAGAGACCCAGTACTTC
>.|TRBV4-1|TRBJ1-5|many
CASSQPAMAGFRQPQHF
TGCGCCAGCAGCCAGCCGGCCATGGCAGGGTTTCGTCAGCCCCAGCATTTT
>.|TRBV20-1|TRBJ2-7|many
CSARDEGTSYEQYF
TGCAGTGCTAGAGATGAAGGGACCTCCTACGAGCAGTACTTC
>.|TRBV27|TRBJ2-7|many
CASSFGFGEQYF
TGTGCCAGCAGTTTTGGGTTCGGCGAGCAGTACTTC
>.|TRBV7-9|TRBJ2-7|.
CASSPRQGLSYEQYF
TGTGCCAGCAGCCCCCGACAGGGACTTTCCTACGAGCAGTACTTC
>.|TRBV6-1|TRBJ1-5|many
CASNTGPYSNQPQHF
TGTGCCAGCAATACGGGGCCCTATAGCAATCAGCCCCAGCATTTT
>.|TRBV5-6|TRBJ1-1|.
CASSSPPRGSRFPEAFF
TGTGCCAGCAGCTCCCCCCCACGGGGGAGTAGGTTCCCTGAAGCTTTCTTT
>TRBD1|TRBV5-1|TRBJ2-1|many
CASSLAGQGTEQFF
TGCGCCAGCAGCTTGGCGGGACAGGGGACTGAGCAGTTCTTC
>.|TRBV7-2|TRBJ1-1|many
CASSSQMNTEAFF
TGTGCCAGCAGTTCGCAGATGAACACTGAAGCTTTCTTT
>TRBD1|TRBV15|TRBJ2-3|many
CATSRGRGQSTDTQYF
TGTGCCACCAGCAGAGGAAGGGGACAGAGCACAGATACGCAGTATTTT
>.|TRBV2|TRBJ1-1|many
CARMAGATFF
TGTGCCAGGATGGCAGGGGCTACTTTCTTT
>.|TRBV28|TRBJ2-3|many
CASSAVPYTDTQYF
TGTGCCAGCAGTGCGGTACCTTATACTGATACGCAGTATTTT
>TRBD1|TRBV10-1|TRBJ2-7|.
CASSNSPGQGLYEQYF
TGCGCCAGCAGTAACTCCCCGGGACAGGGACTATACGAGCAGTACTTC
>TRBD2|TRBV2|TRBJ2-3|many
CARTGTSKGDTQYF
TGTGCCCGAACCGGGACTAGTAAAGGAGATACGCAGTATTTT
>TRBD2|TRBV24-1|TRBJ2-5|.
CATSDLKSGLAGGSPQETQYF
TGTGCCACCAGTGATTTGAAGAGCGGACTAGCGGGAGGGTCCCCCCAAGAGACCCAGTACTTC
>.|TRBV2|TRBJ2-1|many
CASSEVVNSYNEQFF
TGTGCCAGCAGTGAAGTGGTAAACTCCTACAATGAGCAGTTCTTC
>.|TRBV5-1|TRBJ2-7|few
CASSSGVAGDEQYF
TGCGCCAGCAGCTCAGGGGTGGCTGGGGACGAGCAGTACTTC